This TCR beta chain was identified during a study of OX40 agonist ivuxolimab in advanced cancers. Overall study: Dose-escalation cases comprised hepatocellular carcinoma, melanoma, renal cell or head and neck cancer. Three dose-escalation patients had partial responses: one with hepatocellular carcinoma and two with cutaneous melanoma. Whole-study findings and limits: Undetermined was the antigen specificity of the expanded peripheral T cells.

Turning to this clone: The target antigen is unknown. The same CDR3 is also encoded by other DNA sequences in this sample.

The protocol was immunoSEQ multiplex PCR, while the TCRdb copy is restricted to in-frame clones and leaves out a portion. Among about 10,000 clones listed, about 60% were seen once. Per germline, CDR1 SGHTA and CDR2 FQGTGA. V lost 2 bases to trimming and J lost 1 base, with 9 bases between them. The CDR3 runs 15 residues. The TCR comes from an adult with an advanced solid tumor such as melanoma, head and neck, liver or kidney cancer. This material consisted of CD4+ or CD8+ T cells sorted from blood, taken in a trial of the OX40 agonist ivuxolimab. The J gene is TRBJ1-5, the V gene TRBV7-3; D is possibly TRBD1 (6 bases). The CDR3 bases are TGTGCCAGCAGCTTATTGGGGGGCAGCAATCAGCCCCAGCATTTT. This encodes CASSLLGGSNQPQHF.